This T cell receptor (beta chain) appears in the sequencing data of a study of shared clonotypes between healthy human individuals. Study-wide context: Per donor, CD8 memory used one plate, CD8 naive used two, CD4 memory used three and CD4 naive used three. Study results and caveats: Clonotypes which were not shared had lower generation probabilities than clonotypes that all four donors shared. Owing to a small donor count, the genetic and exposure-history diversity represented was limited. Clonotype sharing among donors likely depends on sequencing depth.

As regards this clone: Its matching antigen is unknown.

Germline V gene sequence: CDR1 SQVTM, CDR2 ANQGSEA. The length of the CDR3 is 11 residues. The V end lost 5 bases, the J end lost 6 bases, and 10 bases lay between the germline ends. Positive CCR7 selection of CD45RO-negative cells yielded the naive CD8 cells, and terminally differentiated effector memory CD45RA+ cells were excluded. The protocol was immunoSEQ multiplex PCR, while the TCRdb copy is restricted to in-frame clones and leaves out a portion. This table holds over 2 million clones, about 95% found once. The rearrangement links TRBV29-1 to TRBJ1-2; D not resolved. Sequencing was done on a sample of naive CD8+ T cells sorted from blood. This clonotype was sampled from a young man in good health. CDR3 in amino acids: CSVSGMDGYTF. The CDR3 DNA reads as TGCAGCGTTTCGGGGATGGATGGCTACACCTTC.